This TCR beta chain was identified in a study of T cell repertoires in cytomegalovirus infection. The sample holds many counts of this clonotype. MiXCR was run by TCRdb on the reads, yielding one entry per CDR3 protein. The sample has some 220,000 distinct CDR3 sequences; approximately 7% are singletons. The V end was cut by 0 bases, the J end by 1 base, with 12 bases between. The CDR3 sequence is 16 residues long. Germline V CDR1 and CDR2: MNHEY, SVGEGT. V is TRBV6-2 or TRBV6-3 and J is TRBJ1-1; D is uncertain. The sample was PBMCs. The receptor was isolated from a human donor in good health (CMV status not recorded). Some clones in this sample may be carry-over from other donors' samples. The CDR3 nucleotides read TGTGCCAGCAGTTACTCGATCGAGGAGCGGAACACTGAAGCTTTCTTT. It yields the protein CASSYSIEERNTEAFF.